Detailed here is one T cell receptor beta chain. The antigen remains unidentified. This CDR3 has 14 amino acids. CDR1 DFQATT and CDR2 SNEGSKA come from the germline V gene (reference sequence). The V end lost 4 bases, the J end lost 2 bases, and 15 bases lay between the germline ends. An Oncomine TCR Beta short-read assay was used to sequence the DNA from cultured CD4+ T cells. One entry per CDR3 protein results from TCRdb running MiXCR on the PCR reads. The sample has some 15,000 distinct CDR3 sequences, 50% to 65% seen once. This specimen comes from a study of vaccination and CD4 T cells after COVID-19. The treatment: roughly ten-day PBMC culture with coronavirus spike peptide pools or control peptides (ViraFEST assay).

This TCR came from a human donor who had recovered from COVID-19. Sequenced material: CD4+ T cells from blood, cultured in vitro. The V call is TRBV20-1, the J call TRBJ2-7; D is perhaps TRBD2 (5 bases). The CDR3 reads CSATLQRAAYEQYF. The CDR3 DNA follows: TGCAGTGCTACATTACAGAGGGCAGCCTACGAGCAGTACTTC.